This T cell receptor beta chain derives from a study of blood T cell repertoires in COVID-19. Study context: COVID-19 samples, acute and convalescent, were from the United States, Italy and Spain. The cDNA or gDNA used as material had been derived from T cells, B-cell-depleted T cells, or PBMCs.

On this clone: A read error may account for a junction end that differs from germline.

The germline gives CDR1 SGHDT, CDR2 YYEEEE. This CDR3 has 13 amino acids. Authors' methods: Nucleated cell counts were estimated from reference gene primer amplification. Only in-frame clones appear in the TCRdb table, and some are missing; sequencing was by immunoSEQ multiplex PCR. That table supplies the V and J calls and clone size; D and trimming were determined from the DNA. The sample yields about 260,000 clones, over 70% seen once. The clonotype originates from a woman in her forties who had recovered from COVID-19. The sequenced material came from peripheral blood. The chain carries TRBV5-6 and TRBJ1-2, with a possible D match to TRBD1 (6 bases). The CDR3 region is CASSLMAGGGPVF. CDR3 DNA sequence: TGTGCCAGCAGCTTGATGGCTGGGGGCGGGCCGGTCTTC.